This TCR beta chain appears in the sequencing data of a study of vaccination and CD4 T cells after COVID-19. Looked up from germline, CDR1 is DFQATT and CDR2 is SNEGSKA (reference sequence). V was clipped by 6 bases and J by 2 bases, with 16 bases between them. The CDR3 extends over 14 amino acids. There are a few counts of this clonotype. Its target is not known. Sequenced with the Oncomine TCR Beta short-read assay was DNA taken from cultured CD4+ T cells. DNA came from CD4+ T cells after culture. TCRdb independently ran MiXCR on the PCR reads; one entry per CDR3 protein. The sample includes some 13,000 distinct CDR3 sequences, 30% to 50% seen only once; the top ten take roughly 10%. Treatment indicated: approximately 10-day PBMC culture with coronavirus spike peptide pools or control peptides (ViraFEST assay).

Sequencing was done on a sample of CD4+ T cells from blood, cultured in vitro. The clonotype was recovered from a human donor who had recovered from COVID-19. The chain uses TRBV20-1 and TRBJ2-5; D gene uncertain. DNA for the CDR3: TGCAGTGCCCGAACATCGCCGCCACAAGAGACCCAGTACTTC. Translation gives CSARTSPPQETQYF.